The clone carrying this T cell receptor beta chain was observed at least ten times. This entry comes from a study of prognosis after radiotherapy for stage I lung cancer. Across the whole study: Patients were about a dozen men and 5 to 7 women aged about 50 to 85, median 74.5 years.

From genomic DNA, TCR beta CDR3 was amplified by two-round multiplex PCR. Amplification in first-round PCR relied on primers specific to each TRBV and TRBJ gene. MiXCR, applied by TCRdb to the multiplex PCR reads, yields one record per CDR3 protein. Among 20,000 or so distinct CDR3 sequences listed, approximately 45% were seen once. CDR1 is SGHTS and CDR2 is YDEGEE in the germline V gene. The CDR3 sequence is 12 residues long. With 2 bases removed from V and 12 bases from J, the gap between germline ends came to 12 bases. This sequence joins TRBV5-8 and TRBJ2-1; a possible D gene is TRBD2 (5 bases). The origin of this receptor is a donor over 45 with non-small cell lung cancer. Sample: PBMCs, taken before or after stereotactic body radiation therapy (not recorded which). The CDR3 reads CASSFFPRGQFF. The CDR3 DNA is TGTGCCAGCAGCTTTTTCCCTCGGGGGCAGTTCTTC.